The T cell receptor (beta chain) described here comes from a study of blood T cell repertoires in COVID-19. Looking at the study overall: Samples of COVID-19 (acute and convalescent) were obtained from the United States, Italy and Spain. Sources were T cells, B-cell-depleted T cells, or PBMCs; the material itself was cDNA or gDNA.

Only in-frame clones appear in the TCRdb table, and some are missing; sequencing was by immunoSEQ multiplex PCR. This sample has 25,000 to 35,000 clones; 75% to 90% occur once, and the top ten carry under 55%. The V segment lost 7 bases and the J segment 6 bases; nucleotides outside the gene matches: 11. The CDR3 consists of 15 residues. The V gene's germline CDR1 is MNHEY and CDR2 SVGAGI. This TCR came from a human donor with acute or convalescent COVID-19. The donor label of this sample is uncertain. Input material: peripheral blood. The chain carries TRBV6-5 and TRBJ2-1; TRBD2 agrees at 8 bases. The CDR3 sequence is CASNPNPGGVNEQFF. CDR3 bases: TGTGCCAGCAACCCCAACCCGGGGGGGGTCAATGAGCAGTTCTTC.